The T cell receptor beta chain under discussion was sequenced for a study of T cells in localized non-small cell lung cancer. Study-level points and caveats: The study linked higher blood T cell density to longer overall survival. Clonality of T cells reached its maximum in uninvolved adjacent lung, surpassing tumor. A median approximately 59 of the top 100 tumor clones appeared in adjacent lung.

CDR1 is SGHTA, CDR2 FQGNSA, per germline. The CDR3 loop spans 16 amino acids. Trimming removed 1 base at V and 5 bases at J, with 17 bases between. On this clone: The antigen remains undetermined.

Sequenced by immunoSEQ multiplex PCR; TCRdb stores in-frame clones only, minus some. The sample consists of roughly 18,000 clones, approximately 82% of them appearing once. This TCR derives from a female donor over 55 with stage I lung adenocarcinoma. This sample comprised peripheral blood, obtained before any cancer treatment. The rearrangement joins TRBV7-2 to TRBJ1-1, with D possibly matching TRBD1 (5 bases). The CDR3 protein is CASSLVASLGGTEAFF. CDR3 nucleotide sequence: TGTGCCAGCAGCTTAGTGGCCAGTTTGGGGGGGACTGAAGCTTTCTTT.